The 13 T cell receptor beta chains presented below share a single source sample, sequenced in a study of blood T cell repertoires in COVID-19. Some clones are missing from TCRdb's copy, which holds only in-frame ones; the method was immunoSEQ multiplex PCR. This table has 200,000 to 300,000 clones, around 87% appearing once. Material: peripheral blood. The receptors here all came from a woman in her sixties with COVID-19, enrolled during active disease.

This clone was found once. This chain connects TRBV6-2 or TRBV6-3 to TRBJ2-7; 15 bases agree with TRBD2. V trimming: 4 bases; J trimming: 5 bases; junction bases outside the gene matches: 9. The CDR3 has 17 residues. Germline assignment: CDR1 MNHEY and CDR2 SVGEGT. Here the CDR3 DNA reads TGTGCCAGCAGTTCCGCCCTTGGGACTAGCGGGAGGAACGAGCAGTACTTC. This translates into CASSSALGTSGRNEQYF.

The chain employs TRBV6-5 and TRBJ2-5, with D hard to call. This CDR3 has 14 amino acids. The V and J ends lost 5 bases and 5 bases respectively, with 15 bases between them. CDR1 and CDR2 (germline): MNHEY, SVGAGI. The CDR3 bases are TGTGCCAGCAGTCGTGGGTACACGCGGGAGACCCAGTACTTC. Translation: CASSRGYTRETQYF.

V usage is TRBV18 and J usage is TRBJ1-1; 9 positions match TRBD1. CDR3 size: 21 residues. The V segment lost 4 bases and the J segment 2 bases; nucleotides outside the gene matches: 23. Germline-derived CDR1 and CDR2 are KGHSH and LQKENI. The CDR3 DNA reads TGTGCCAGCTCACGGGGGATTGGGACAGGGCCCCCCACCCGTTACAACACTGAAGCTTTCTTT. Translation: CASSRGIGTGPPTRYNTEAFF.

This clone was seen only a few times. This chain uses TRBV19 with TRBJ1-1, with TRBD1 as a possible D gene (6 bases). Trimming left V 4 bases short and J 1 base short, with 13 bases between. CDR3 length: 15 amino acids. Germline lookup yields CDR1 LNHDA and CDR2 SQIVND (reference sequence). The CDR3 spells CASSTYREGNTEAFF. The CDR3 DNA reads as TGTGCCAGTAGTACATACAGGGAAGGGAACACTGAAGCTTTCTTT. Using reference TRBV19 and TRBJ1-1 for the parts outside the CDR3, the full variable domain is DGGITQSPKYLFRKEGQNVTLSCEQNLNHDAMYWYRQDPGQGLRLIYYSQIVNDFQKGDIAEGYSVSREKKESFPLTVTSAQKNPTAFYLCASSTYREGNTEAFFGQGTRLTVV.

This chain joins TRBV30 and TRBJ2-7; the match to TRBD2 covers 9 bases. The germline gives CDR1 GTSNPN, CDR2 SVGIG (reference sequence). Germline trimming cut 0 bases from V and 4 bases from J; bases unmatched to any gene: 16. The CDR3 consists of 18 residues. CDR3 protein: CAWSVPSGMGLDAYEQYF. The CDR3 DNA is TGTGCCTGGAGTGTACCTAGCGGGATGGGGCTCGACGCTTACGAGCAGTACTTC.

The chain carries TRBV19 and TRBJ2-1; 10 bases agree with TRBD1. The V segment lost 3 bases and the J segment 6 bases; nucleotides outside the gene matches: 5. CDR1 is LNHDA, CDR2 SQIVND, per germline (reference sequence). The CDR3 is 15 residues long. The CDR3 sequence: CASSIRDRGGNEQFF. CDR3 nucleotides: TGTGCCAGTAGTATCCGGGACAGGGGAGGCAATGAGCAGTTCTTC.

The chain links TRBV29-1 to TRBJ1-6; weak D call: TRBD1 (6 bases). Germline loops: CDR1 SQVTM, CDR2 ANQGSEA. This CDR3 region has 13 residues. V was pared by 6 bases and J by 6 bases, with 12 bases between. The CDR3, as DNA: TGCAGCGTAAAGGACAGCCCTAATTCACCCCTCCACTTT. This sequence encodes CSVKDSPNSPLHF.

The chain is built from TRBV7-6 and TRBJ2-1, with D possibly TRBD2 on 5 matching bases. Germline CDR1 SGHVS, CDR2 FNYEAQ. Trimming removed 2 bases from V and 7 bases from J, with 18 bases in between. The CDR3 contains 16 residues. CDR3 sequence (DNA): TGTGCCAGCAGCTTAAGATTTCTAGCCCCCCGTAATGAGCAGTTCTTC. This codes for CASSLRFLAPRNEQFF.

The CDR3 reads CASSMGASQDTQYF. DNA for the CDR3: TGTGCCAGCAGTATGGGGGCTTCCCAGGATACGCAGTATTTT. The genes are TRBV5-4 and TRBJ2-3, with a possible D match to TRBD1 (6 bases). Germline loops: CDR1 SGHNT, CDR2 YYREEE (reference sequence). The CDR3 is 14 amino acids. V shed 5 bases and J shed 6 bases, with 16 bases lying between them.

This chain joins TRBV27 and TRBJ1-2, with 9 bases that match TRBD1. From germline, CDR1 is MNHEY and CDR2 SMNVEV (reference sequence). Trimming took 6 bases from V and 8 from J; bases not matched to a gene: 10. The CDR3 covers 14 residues. The CDR3 protein is CASSLTGGLTGYTF. CDR3 coding DNA: TGTGCCAGCAGCCTCACAGGGGGCTTAACCGGCTACACCTTC.

This clone was recorded once. The rearrangement links TRBV28 to TRBJ1-2; D uncertain. The germline V gene has CDR1 MDHEN and CDR2 SYDVKM. The length of the CDR3 is 12 residues. Trimming cost V 10 bases and J 2 bases, with 11 bases left between them. The CDR3 region has the DNA TGTGCCACCCCCGGGAGAAACTATGGCTACACCTTC. This codes for CATPGRNYGYTF.

This clone was counted at least ten times. The V and J genes are TRBV30 and TRBJ2-1; 7 bases agree with TRBD1. Looked up from germline, CDR1 is GTSNPN and CDR2 is SVGIG (reference sequence). The CDR3 loop spans 14 amino acids. With 0 bases clipped from V and 7 bases from J, the junction kept 6 bases outside the gene matches. CDR3 sequence: CAWSVGTAKNEQFF. The CDR3 coding sequence is TGTGCCTGGAGTGTCGGGACAGCGAAAAATGAGCAGTTCTTC.

The chain has TRBV5-6 and TRBJ1-2; 8 bases are a match to TRBD1. The CDR3 runs 13 residues. Per the germline V gene, CDR1 is SGHDT and CDR2 is YYEEEE. Trimming cost V 4 bases and J 8 bases; bases outside gene matches: 7. As DNA, the CDR3 is TGTGCCAGCAGCCGCCAGGGGGCGGGGGGCTACACCTTC. Translation: CASSRQGAGGYTF.